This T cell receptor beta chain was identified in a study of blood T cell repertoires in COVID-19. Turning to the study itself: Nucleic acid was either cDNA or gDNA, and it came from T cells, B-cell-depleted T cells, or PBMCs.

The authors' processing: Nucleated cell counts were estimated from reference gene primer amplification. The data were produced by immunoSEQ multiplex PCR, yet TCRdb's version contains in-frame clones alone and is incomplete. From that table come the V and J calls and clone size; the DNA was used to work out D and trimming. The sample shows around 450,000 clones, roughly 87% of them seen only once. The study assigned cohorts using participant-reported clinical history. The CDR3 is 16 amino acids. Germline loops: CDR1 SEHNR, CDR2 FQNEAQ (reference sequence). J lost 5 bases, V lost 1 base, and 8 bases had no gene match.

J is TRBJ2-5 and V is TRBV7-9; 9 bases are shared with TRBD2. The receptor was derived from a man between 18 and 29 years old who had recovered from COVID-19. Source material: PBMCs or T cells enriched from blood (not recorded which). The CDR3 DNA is TGTGCCAGCAGCTTAGTCGTAGCGGGGGCCATGGAGACCCAGTACTTC. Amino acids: CASSLVVAGAMETQYF.